This record covers a single TCR beta chain. The data were produced by immunoSEQ multiplex PCR, yet TCRdb's version contains in-frame clones alone and is incomplete. The table records roughly 130,000 clones, approximately 90% of them present only once. This sample stems from a study of control samples from healthy donors and cancer patients. Sequenced input: blood. The clonotype originates from a man aged 50 to 59 in good health.

The CDR3 loop is CSVSWQGHGYTF. CDR3 sequence (DNA): TGCAGCGTTTCTTGGCAGGGGCATGGCTACACCTTC. The chain links TRBV29-1 to TRBJ1-2, with a tentative D call TRBD1 (6 bases). Germline loops: CDR1 SQVTM, CDR2 ANQGSEA. This CDR3 is 12 amino acids long. The V end was cut by 5 bases, the J end by 6 bases, with 13 bases between.